Each of the 25 T cell receptor beta chains below was sequenced from the same sample in a study of blood T cell repertoires in COVID-19. Libraries were prepared by immunoSEQ multiplex PCR; TCRdb keeps only in-frame clonotypes and omits some of them. The repertoire holds about 210,000 clones, with 60% to 85% as singletons. Sequencing was done on a sample of peripheral blood. The receptors shown here come from a woman in her seventies with acute or convalescent COVID-19.

The rearrangement links TRBV5-1 to TRBJ1-5; D not certain. Per the germline V gene, CDR1 is SGHRS and CDR2 is YFSETQ. The CDR3 extends over 13 amino acids. Trimming removed 5 bases at V and 1 base at J, with 7 bases between. The CDR3 bases are TGCGCCAGCAGTCTAGACAGCAATCAGCCCCAGCATTTT. Amino acid sequence: CASSLDSNQPQHF.

The rearrangement joins TRBV20-1 to TRBJ2-3, with D hard to call. Trimming removed 6 bases from V and 3 bases from J, with 4 bases in between. The germline CDR1 and CDR2 sequences are DFQATT and SNEGSKA (reference sequence). CDR3 length: 10 residues. Here the CDR3 reads CSAQTDTQYF. The CDR3, as DNA: TGCAGTGCCCAAACAGATACGCAGTATTTT.

The chain joins TRBV7-2 to TRBJ2-1; 9 bases match TRBD1. The length of the CDR3 is 13 residues. With 3 bases clipped from V and 10 bases from J, the junction kept 4 bases outside the gene matches. Germline-derived CDR1 and CDR2 are SGHTA and FQGNSA. The DNA for the CDR3 is TGTGCCAGCAGCTTTTCCGGACAGGGGGAGCAGTTCTTC. Protein sequence: CASSFSGQGEQFF.

This sequence joins TRBV6-5 and TRBJ2-2, with 9 positions matching TRBD1. The trim removed 11 bases at V and 5 bases at J, leaving 9 bases unmatched. The CDR3 is 14 amino acids. The germline CDR1 and CDR2 sequences are MNHEY and SVGAGI. The CDR3 reads CAARETGGTGELFF. CDR3 DNA sequence: TGTGCCGCCCGGGAGACAGGGGGTACCGGGGAGCTGTTTTTT.

This rearrangement joins TRBV24-1 to TRBJ2-2; 9 bases are shared with TRBD1. The CDR3 has 17 amino acids. Germline loops: CDR1 KGHDR, CDR2 SFDVKD. Unmatched junction bases numbered 8, after V lost 3 bases and J lost 4 bases. The CDR3 protein is CATSDGTGGWSTGELFF. CDR3 nucleotides: TGTGCCACCAGTGATGGAACAGGGGGCTGGAGCACCGGGGAGCTGTTTTTT.

This rearrangement joins TRBV7-9 to TRBJ2-6; D is unresolved. Trimming removed 5 bases at V and 1 base at J, with 12 bases between. The CDR3 contains 16 residues. Germline V CDR1 and CDR2: SEHNR, FQNEAQ (reference sequence). The CDR3 DNA reads as TGTGCCAGCAGCCCGGTCGCAAGATCTGGGGCCAACGTCCTGACTTTC. Its translation: CASSPVARSGANVLTF.

This clone was seen a handful of times. This chain links TRBV29-1 with TRBJ2-5, with 9 bases lining up with TRBD1. This CDR3 comprises 15 residues. V lost 4 bases to trimming and J lost 0 bases; unmatched junction nucleotides: 6. The germline gives CDR1 SQVTM, CDR2 ANQGSEA. The CDR3 loop is CSVGSGTGNQETQYF. CDR3 DNA sequence: TGCAGCGTTGGTTCCGGGACAGGGAACCAAGAGACCCAGTACTTC.

This clone showed up just a few times. V gene TRBV23-1 combines with J gene TRBJ2-7; D might be TRBD1 (6 bases). TRBV23-1 falls under the ORF class, with uncertain function. The CDR3 has 17 amino acids. The V end was cut by 3 bases, the J end by 3 bases, with 21 bases between. The CDR3 protein is CASSQKSRQGSFYEQYF. The CDR3 region has the DNA TGCGCCAGCAGTCAGAAGTCGCGGCAGGGGAGCTTCTACGAGCAGTACTTC.

In this sample, this clone turned up once. The V call is TRBV6-5, the J call TRBJ2-4; D is ambiguous. V lost 4 bases and J lost 0, with 10 bases in between. The CDR3 consists of 15 residues. Germline loops: CDR1 MNHEY, CDR2 SVGAGI. CDR3 DNA: TGTGCCAGCAGTTCAGCGACCCTAGCCAAAAACATTCAGTACTTC. Residues: CASSSATLAKNIQYF.

The rearrangement links TRBV28 to TRBJ1-2, with TRBD1 matching 9 bases. Germline loops: CDR1 MDHEN, CDR2 SYDVKM. Losses at the gene ends were 10 bases for V and 6 bases for J; bases not matched to a gene: 12. The CDR3 is made up of 14 amino acids. CDR3 region: CATPPDRGVHGYTF. CDR3 coding DNA: TGTGCCACCCCTCCCGACAGGGGGGTCCATGGCTACACCTTC.

The J gene is TRBJ2-3, the V gene TRBV5-5, with 15 bases lining up with TRBD2. The CDR3 has 15 amino acids. After removal of 10 bases from V and 4 bases from J, the junction contained 7 bases not matched to a gene. Germline V gene lookup returns CDR1 SGHKS and CDR2 YYEKEE (reference sequence). The CDR3 DNA follows: TGTGCCGGGAGGACTAGCGGGGGGGCCTCAGATACGCAGTATTTT. Protein sequence: CAGRTSGGASDTQYF.

Only a few counts were recorded for this clone. This chain joins TRBV6-1 and TRBJ1-5, with 7 bases identical to TRBD1. J lost 0 bases, V lost 4 bases, and 12 bases had no gene match. The CDR3 has 18 residues. Looked up from germline, CDR1 is MNHNS and CDR2 is SASEGT. The CDR3 here is CASSARRGTDYSNQPQHF. The CDR3 DNA reads TGTGCCAGCAGTGCTCGTCGGGGGACAGATTATAGCAATCAGCCCCAGCATTTT.

In the case of this clone: A much larger clone differs from this one at a single base, so this may be a read error. Other nucleotide sequences from this sample produce the same CDR3. The chain joins TRBV6-5 to TRBJ1-1, with D possibly TRBD1 on 6 matching bases. Germline CDR1 and CDR2: MNHEY and SVGAGI. This CDR3 region has 13 residues. V lost 4 bases, J lost 1 base, and 7 bases lay in between. CDR3 sequence: CASSSQGNTEAFF. CDR3 bases: TGTGCCAGCAGTTCACAGGGGAACACTGAAGCTTTCTTT.

This rearrangement joins TRBV7-9 to TRBJ2-5, with D perhaps TRBD2 (7 bases). The CDR3 contains 15 residues. Germline V lookup: CDR1 SEHNR, CDR2 FQNEAQ (reference sequence). V shed 2 bases and J shed 6 bases, with 16 bases lying between them. This chain's CDR3 is CASSLTGGPRQTQYF. The CDR3 DNA reads as TGTGCCAGCAGCTTAACGGGGGGCCCTCGTCAGACCCAGTACTTC.

The rearrangement uses TRBV19 and TRBJ1-1; no firm D call. This CDR3 is 16 amino acids long. V was pared by 5 bases and J by 1 base, with 17 bases between. Germline-derived CDR1 and CDR2 are LNHDA and SQIVND (reference sequence). Here the CDR3 reads CASSFQSRGGNTEAFF. In DNA, the CDR3 is TGTGCCAGTAGTTTCCAGTCCCGAGGTGGGAACACTGAAGCTTTCTTT.

The V gene is TRBV18, the J gene TRBJ2-7; 8 nucleotides align to TRBD1. This CDR3 has 15 residues. Per the germline V gene, CDR1 is KGHSH and CDR2 is LQKENI. As DNA, the CDR3 is TGTACCAGCTCTCAAGGACAGGGTAGCTCCTACGAGCAGTACGTC. This sequence encodes CTSSQGQGSSYEQYV.

V gene TRBV15 combines with J gene TRBJ1-4; no clear D. The germline V gene has CDR1 LNHNV and CDR2 YYDKDF (reference sequence). The CDR3 is made up of 16 amino acids. The germline V and J ends were trimmed by 0 bases and 3 bases, with 11 bases remaining between them. CDR3 bases: TGTGCCACCAGCAGAGATAAAACAATCGCTAATGAAAAACTGTTTTTT. This gives the protein CATSRDKTIANEKLFF.

The chain combines TRBV5-1 with TRBJ2-3; the D gene is possibly TRBD2 (7 bases). The V end was cut by 4 bases, the J end by 0 bases, with 18 bases between. The CDR3 has 17 amino acids. Germline CDR1 is SGHRS and CDR2 is YFSETQ. The CDR3 loop is CASSPNARGGSTDTQYF. CDR3 in DNA: TGCGCCAGCAGCCCCAACGCGAGGGGGGGTAGCACAGATACGCAGTATTTT.

Regarding this clone: This specimen includes other DNA sequences encoding the same CDR3. The chain has TRBV18 and TRBJ2-7; D unresolved. Looked up from germline, CDR1 is KGHSH and CDR2 is LQKENI. The CDR3 spans 13 residues. V lost 3 bases and J lost 1, with 7 bases in between. The CDR3 reads CASSPPGSYEQYV. The DNA of the CDR3 is TGTGCCAGCTCACCGCCGGGTTCCTACGAGCAGTACGTC.

V is TRBV18 and J is TRBJ2-6; 9 bases fit TRBD1. The J segment lost 1 base and the V segment lost 3 bases, leaving 4 bases of the junction unmatched. Germline V gene sequence: CDR1 KGHSH, CDR2 LQKENI. The CDR3 is 17 amino acids. The CDR3 loop is CASSPDRGGSGANVLTF. The CDR3 region has the DNA TGTGCCAGCTCACCGGACAGGGGAGGTTCTGGGGCCAACGTCCTGACTTTC.

There are a few counts of this clone. The chain couples TRBV7-6 to TRBJ2-5, with 10 positions matching TRBD2. Germline CDR1 reads SGHVS; CDR2 reads FNYEAQ. V shed 4 bases and J 4 bases; nucleotides not matched to a gene: 9. There are 16 residues in the CDR3. CDR3 in amino acids: CASSSEAGGKGETQYF. The CDR3 coding sequence is TGTGCCAGCAGCTCCGAAGCGGGGGGGAAGGGAGAGACCCAGTACTTC. The variable domain in full, with the rest retrieved from reference TRBV7-6 and TRBJ2-5, is GAGVSQSPRYKVTKRGQDVALRCDPISGHVSLYWYRQALGQGPEFLTYFNYEAQQDKSGLPNDRFSAERPEGSISTLTIQRTEQRDSAMYRCASSSEAGGKGETQYFGPGTRLLVL.

The CDR3 DNA sequence: TGTGCCAGCAGCTGGGGACAGGGGGCCGATTCACCCCTCCACTTT. It specifies CASSWGQGADSPLHF. V is TRBV7-3 and J is TRBJ1-6; 12 bases align to TRBD1. From germline, CDR1 is SGHTA and CDR2 FQGTGA. This CDR3 is 15 amino acids long. V dropped 4 bases and J dropped 8; count of bases not matched to a gene: 3.

The rearrangement uses TRBV3-1 (or the pseudogene TRBV3-2) and TRBJ1-2; 12 bases line up with TRBD1. Trimming took 5 bases from V and 7 from J; bases not matched to a gene: 8. The CDR3 runs to 15 residues. Per the germline V gene, CDR1 is LGHDT and CDR2 is YNNKEL (reference sequence). For the CDR3, the DNA is TGTGCCAGCAGCTTTCCGGGACAGGGGGCGAGTGGCTACACCTTC. Its protein is CASSFPGQGASGYTF.

This chain links TRBV7-2 with TRBJ2-5; 10 bases fit TRBD2. J was trimmed by 5 bases and V by 2 bases; bases with no gene match: 5. This CDR3 is built from 15 residues. In germline, CDR1 is SGHTA, CDR2 FQGNSA. The CDR3 loop is CASSLSGGAWETQYF. CDR3 coding DNA: TGTGCCAGCAGCTTAAGCGGGGGGGCATGGGAGACCCAGTACTTC.

The chain employs TRBV29-1 and TRBJ2-1; 7 nucleotides agree with TRBD1. V gave up 4 bases and J gave up 2 bases; unmatched junction bases: 2. The CDR3 is 13 residues long. Per the germline V gene, CDR1 is SQVTM and CDR2 is ANQGSEA. CDR3 DNA: TGCAGCGTTGTTACAGGGGCCTACAATGAGCAGTTCTTC. Residues: CSVVTGAYNEQFF.